This T cell receptor beta chain emerged from a study of cytomegalovirus exposure and HLA in healthy donors. General study points: In vitro checks showed that three CMV-associated chains really do target CMV antigens.

These donors, healthy bone marrow donors, were studied. Worth noting for this clone: Its antigen remains unidentified.

The PCR made use of 60 Vbeta and 13 Jbeta primers. Clones were sequenced by immunoSEQ multiplex PCR, and TCRdb holds only the in-frame ones, with some missing. The table lists roughly 77,000 clones, with roughly 5.1% in the top ten. The CDR3 is 12 residues long. Trimming shortened V by 3 bases and J by 7 bases, and 7 bases separated the two germline ends. Germline CDR1 reads KGHSH; CDR2 reads LQKENI. The sample taken for sequencing was PBMCs. The chain combines TRBV18 with TRBJ2-1; D remains unclear. The TCR was taken from a young man in good health and CMV-seronegative. The CDR3 nucleotides are TGTGCCAGCTCACCCCCTACGAATGAGCAGTTCTTC. Translated: CASSPPTNEQFF.